This T cell receptor (beta chain) was retrieved from a study of blood T cell repertoires in COVID-19. Here immunoSEQ multiplex PCR was the method, and the copy in TCRdb shows in-frame clones only, minus some. The table records about 87,000 clones, under 85% of them present only once. The CDR3 contains 14 residues. Germline V gene data show CDR1 as SEHNR and CDR2 as FQNEAQ (reference sequence). Trimming cost V 1 base and J 10 bases, with 14 bases left between them. The TCR was taken from a woman between 65 and 79 years old with acute or convalescent COVID-19. This rearrangement joins TRBV7-9 to TRBJ1-5; D remains ambiguous. What was sequenced was peripheral blood. CDR3 DNA: TGTGCCAGCAGCTTAGAAGACATTAAACAACCCCAGCATTTT. It yields the protein CASSLEDIKQPQHF.